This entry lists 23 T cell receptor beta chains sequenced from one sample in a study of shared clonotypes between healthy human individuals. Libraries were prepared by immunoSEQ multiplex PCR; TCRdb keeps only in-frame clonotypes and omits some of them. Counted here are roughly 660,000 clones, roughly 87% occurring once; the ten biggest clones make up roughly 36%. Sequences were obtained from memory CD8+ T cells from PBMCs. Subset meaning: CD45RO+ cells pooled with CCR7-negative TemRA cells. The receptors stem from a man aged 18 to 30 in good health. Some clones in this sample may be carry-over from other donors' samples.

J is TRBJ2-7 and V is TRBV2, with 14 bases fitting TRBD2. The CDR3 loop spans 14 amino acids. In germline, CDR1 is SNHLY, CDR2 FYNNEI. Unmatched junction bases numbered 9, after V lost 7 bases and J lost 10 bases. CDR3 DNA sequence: TGTGCCAGCACCTCCGGGACTAGCGGGAGAGGTCAGTACTTC. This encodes CASTSGTSGRGQYF.

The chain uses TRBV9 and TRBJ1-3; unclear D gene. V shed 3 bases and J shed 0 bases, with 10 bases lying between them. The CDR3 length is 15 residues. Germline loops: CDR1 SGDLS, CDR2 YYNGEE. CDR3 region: CASSAKSRSGNTIYF. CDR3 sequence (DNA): TGTGCCAGCAGCGCGAAGTCCCGCTCTGGAAACACCATATATTTT.

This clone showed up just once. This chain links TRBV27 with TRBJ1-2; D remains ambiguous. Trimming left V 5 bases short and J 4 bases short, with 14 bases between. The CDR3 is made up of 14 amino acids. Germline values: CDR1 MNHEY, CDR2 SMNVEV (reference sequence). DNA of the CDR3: TGTGCCAGCAGTCCCGCAGGAGACTCCTATGGCTACACCTTC. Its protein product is CASSPAGDSYGYTF.

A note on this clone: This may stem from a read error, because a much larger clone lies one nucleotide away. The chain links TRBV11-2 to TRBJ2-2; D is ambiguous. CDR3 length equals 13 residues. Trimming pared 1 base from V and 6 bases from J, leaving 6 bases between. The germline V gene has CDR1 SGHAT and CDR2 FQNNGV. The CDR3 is CASSLGVAGELFF. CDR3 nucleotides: TGTGCCAGCAGCTTAGGGGTGGCCGGGGAGCTGTTTTTT.

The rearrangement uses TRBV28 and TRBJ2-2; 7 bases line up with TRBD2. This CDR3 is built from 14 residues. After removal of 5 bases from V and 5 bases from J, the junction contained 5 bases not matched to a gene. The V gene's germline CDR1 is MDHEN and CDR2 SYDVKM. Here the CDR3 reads CASSSGLGTGELFF. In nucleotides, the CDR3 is TGTGCCAGCAGTAGCGGACTAGGGACCGGGGAGCTGTTTTTT.

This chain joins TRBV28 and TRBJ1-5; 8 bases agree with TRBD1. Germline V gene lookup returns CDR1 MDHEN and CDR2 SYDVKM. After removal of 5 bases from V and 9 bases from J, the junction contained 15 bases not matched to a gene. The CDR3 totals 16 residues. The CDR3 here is CASSLYGQGSTGPQHF. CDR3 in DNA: TGTGCCAGCAGTCTATACGGACAGGGAAGCACCGGGCCCCAGCATTTT.

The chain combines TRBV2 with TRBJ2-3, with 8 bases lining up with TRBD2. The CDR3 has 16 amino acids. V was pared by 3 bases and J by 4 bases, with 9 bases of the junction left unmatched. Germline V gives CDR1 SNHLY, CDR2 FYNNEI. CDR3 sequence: CASSDGSGTYADTQYF. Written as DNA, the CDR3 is TGTGCCAGCAGTGACGGTAGCGGGACATATGCAGATACGCAGTATTTT.

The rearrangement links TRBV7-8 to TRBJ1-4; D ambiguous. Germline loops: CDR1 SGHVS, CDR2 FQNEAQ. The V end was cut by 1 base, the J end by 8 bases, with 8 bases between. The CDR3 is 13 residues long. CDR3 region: CASSLGRAEKLFF. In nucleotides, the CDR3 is TGTGCCAGCAGCTTAGGGCGGGCGGAAAAACTGTTTTTT.

The CDR3 protein is CASSHTTETGNQPQHF. The DNA of the CDR3 is TGTGCCAGCAGCCACACCACAGAGACGGGCAATCAGCCCCAGCATTTT. This rearrangement joins TRBV5-8 to TRBJ1-5; no clear D gene. This CDR3 spans 16 amino acids. Germline values: CDR1 SGHTS, CDR2 YDEGEE. V was shortened by 4 bases and J by 2 bases, with 16 bases between the two germline ends.

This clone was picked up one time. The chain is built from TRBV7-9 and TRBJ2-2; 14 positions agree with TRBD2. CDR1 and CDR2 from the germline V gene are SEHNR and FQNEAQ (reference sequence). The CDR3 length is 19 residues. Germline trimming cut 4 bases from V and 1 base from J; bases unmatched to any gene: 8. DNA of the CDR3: TGTGCCAGCAGCTCAACCTCCGGACTAGCGGGAGGGAACACCGGGGAGCTGTTTTTT. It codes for CASSSTSGLAGGNTGELFF.

CDR3 sequence (DNA): TGCGCCAGCAGCCATAAGATTGTGGCACTAGCGGTAAGAAAAACTCCCCTCGAGCAGTACTTC. It translates to CASSHKIVALAVRKTPLEQYF. V usage is TRBV4-1 and J usage is TRBJ2-7; 8 nucleotides agree with TRBD2. Germline CDR1 is MGHRA and CDR2 is YSYEKL. With 3 bases clipped from V and 6 bases from J, the junction kept 28 bases outside the gene matches. This CDR3 is 21 amino acids long.

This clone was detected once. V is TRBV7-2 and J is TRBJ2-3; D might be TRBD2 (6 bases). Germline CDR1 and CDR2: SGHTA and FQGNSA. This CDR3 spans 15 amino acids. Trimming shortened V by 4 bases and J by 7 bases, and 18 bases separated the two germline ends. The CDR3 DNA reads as TGTGCCAGCAGCTCCGGGGTCGGGAGAACGTATACGCAGTATTTT. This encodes CASSSGVGRTYTQYF.

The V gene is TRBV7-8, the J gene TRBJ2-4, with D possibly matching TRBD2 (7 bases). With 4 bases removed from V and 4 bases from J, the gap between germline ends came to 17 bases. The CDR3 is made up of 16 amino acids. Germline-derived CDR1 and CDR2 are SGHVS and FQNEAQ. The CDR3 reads CASSSRKGGTKNIQYF. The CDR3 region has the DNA TGTGCCAGCAGCTCACGAAAGGGGGGGACGAAAAACATTCAGTACTTC. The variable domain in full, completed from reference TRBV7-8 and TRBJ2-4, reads GAGVSQSPRYKVAKRGQDVALRCDPISGHVSLFWYQQALGQGPEFLTYFQNEAQLDKSGLPSDRFFAERPEGSVSTLKIQRTQQEDSAVYLCASSSRKGGTKNIQYFGAGTRLSVL.

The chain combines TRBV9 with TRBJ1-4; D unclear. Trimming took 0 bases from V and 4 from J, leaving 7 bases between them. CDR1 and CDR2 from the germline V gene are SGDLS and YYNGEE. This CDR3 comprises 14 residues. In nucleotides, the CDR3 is TGTGCCAGCAGCGTAGGTCAGCATAATGAAAAACTGTTTTTT. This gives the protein CASSVGQHNEKLFF.

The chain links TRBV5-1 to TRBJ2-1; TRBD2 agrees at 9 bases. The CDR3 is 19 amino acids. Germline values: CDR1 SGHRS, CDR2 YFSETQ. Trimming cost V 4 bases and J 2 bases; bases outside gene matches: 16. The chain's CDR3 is CASSPYPSGTLVTYNEQFF. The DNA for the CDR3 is TGCGCCAGCAGCCCATACCCTAGCGGGACCCTTGTGACCTACAATGAGCAGTTCTTC.

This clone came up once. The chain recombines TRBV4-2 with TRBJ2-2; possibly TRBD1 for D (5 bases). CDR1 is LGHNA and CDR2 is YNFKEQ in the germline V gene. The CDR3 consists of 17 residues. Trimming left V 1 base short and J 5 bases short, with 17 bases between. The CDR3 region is CASSQVWEGVRTGELFF. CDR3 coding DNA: TGTGCCAGCAGCCAAGTTTGGGAAGGGGTGAGGACCGGGGAGCTGTTTTTT.

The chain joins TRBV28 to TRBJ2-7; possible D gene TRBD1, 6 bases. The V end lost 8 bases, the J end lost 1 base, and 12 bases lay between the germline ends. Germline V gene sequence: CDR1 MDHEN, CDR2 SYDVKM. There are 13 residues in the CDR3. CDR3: CASGKGQSYEQYF. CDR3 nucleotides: TGTGCCAGCGGGAAAGGACAGTCCTACGAGCAGTACTTC.

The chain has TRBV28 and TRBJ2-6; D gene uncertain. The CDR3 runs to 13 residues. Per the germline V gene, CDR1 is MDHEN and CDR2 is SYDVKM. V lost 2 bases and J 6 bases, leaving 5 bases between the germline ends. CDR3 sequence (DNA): TGTGCCAGCAGTTTAATCGCGGCCAACGTCCTGACTTTC. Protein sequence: CASSLIAANVLTF. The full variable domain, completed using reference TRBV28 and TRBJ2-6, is DVKVTQSSRYLVKRTGEKVFLECVQDMDHENMFWYRQDPGLGLRLIYFSYDVKMKEKGDIPEGYSVSREKKERFSLILESASTNQTSMYLCASSLIAANVLTFGAGSRLTVL.

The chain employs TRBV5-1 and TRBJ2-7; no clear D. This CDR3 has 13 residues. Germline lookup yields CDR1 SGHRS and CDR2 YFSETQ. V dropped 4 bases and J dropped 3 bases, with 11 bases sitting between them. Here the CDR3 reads CASSTGPNYEQYF. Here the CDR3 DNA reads TGCGCCAGCAGCACCGGACCTAACTACGAGCAGTACTTC.

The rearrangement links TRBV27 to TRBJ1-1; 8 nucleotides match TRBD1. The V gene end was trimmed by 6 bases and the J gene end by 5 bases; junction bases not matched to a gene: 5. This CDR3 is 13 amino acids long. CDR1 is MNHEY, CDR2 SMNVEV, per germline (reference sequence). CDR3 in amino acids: CASRGQGGTEAFF. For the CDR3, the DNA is TGTGCCAGCAGAGGACAGGGTGGGACTGAAGCTTTCTTT.

The DNA of the CDR3 is TGTGCCAGCAGCTTGTCGACAGCTATCTACGAGCAGTACTTC. It is translated as CASSLSTAIYEQYF. V gene TRBV7-9 combines with J gene TRBJ2-7, with D perhaps matching TRBD1 (5 bases). Germline CDR1 and CDR2: SEHNR and FQNEAQ (reference sequence). Deletions cut 3 bases from V and 3 bases from J, with 12 bases between. The CDR3 consists of 14 residues. Variable domain in full (rest from reference TRBV7-9 and TRBJ2-7): DTGVSQNPRHKITKRGQNVTFRCDPISEHNRLYWYRQTLGQGPEFLTYFQNEAQLEKSRLLSDRFSAERPKGSFSTLEIQRTEQGDSAMYLCASSLSTAIYEQYFGPGTRLTVT.

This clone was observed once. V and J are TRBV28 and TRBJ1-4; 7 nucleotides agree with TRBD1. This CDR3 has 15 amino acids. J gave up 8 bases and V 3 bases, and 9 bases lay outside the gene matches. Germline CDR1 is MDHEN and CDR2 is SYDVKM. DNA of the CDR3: TGTGCCAGCAGTTTTTACGCAGGGGGAGGGGAAAAACTGTTTTTT. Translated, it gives CASSFYAGGGEKLFF.

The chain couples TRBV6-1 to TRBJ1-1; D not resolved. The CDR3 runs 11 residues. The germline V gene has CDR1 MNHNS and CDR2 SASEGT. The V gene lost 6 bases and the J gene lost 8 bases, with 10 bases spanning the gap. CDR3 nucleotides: TGTGCCAGCAGCTTCGGAGGGGAAGCTTTCTTT. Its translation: CASSFGGEAFF.